This T cell receptor (beta chain) is from a study of shared clonotypes between healthy human individuals. Overall study: Per donor, three plates held CD4 naive cells, three held CD4 memory, two held CD8 naive and one held CD8 memory.

A remark on this clone: Antigen specificity is unknown. This sample also contains other DNA sequences that code for the same CDR3.

In the naive CD8 group, cells lacked CD45RO and were positively selected for CCR7, so terminally differentiated effector memory CD45RA+ cells were left out. Each replicate PCR on the sorted subsets used about 220 ng DNA (around 30,000 T cell genomes). Some clones are missing from TCRdb's copy, which holds only in-frame ones; the method was immunoSEQ multiplex PCR. The repertoire holds roughly 2.1 million clones, with approximately 94% as singletons. Points from the study as a whole: Researchers sampled blood only, noting tissue repertoires likely differ. Generally, naive subsets came out with larger estimated richness than memory subsets.

Per the germline V gene, CDR1 is MDHEN and CDR2 is SYDVKM. The CDR3 contains 12 residues. V trimming: 4 bases; J trimming: 4 bases; junction bases outside the gene matches: 1. V gene TRBV28 combines with J gene TRBJ2-7, with 7 positions matching TRBD1. Sequencing was done on a sample of naive CD8+ T cells from PBMCs. The TCR was taken from a man aged 18 to 30 in good health. Some clones in this sample may be carry-over from other donors' samples. CDR3 nucleotides: TGTGCCAGCAGTTCGGACAGGTACGAGCAGTACTTC. Translating gives CASSSDRYEQYF.